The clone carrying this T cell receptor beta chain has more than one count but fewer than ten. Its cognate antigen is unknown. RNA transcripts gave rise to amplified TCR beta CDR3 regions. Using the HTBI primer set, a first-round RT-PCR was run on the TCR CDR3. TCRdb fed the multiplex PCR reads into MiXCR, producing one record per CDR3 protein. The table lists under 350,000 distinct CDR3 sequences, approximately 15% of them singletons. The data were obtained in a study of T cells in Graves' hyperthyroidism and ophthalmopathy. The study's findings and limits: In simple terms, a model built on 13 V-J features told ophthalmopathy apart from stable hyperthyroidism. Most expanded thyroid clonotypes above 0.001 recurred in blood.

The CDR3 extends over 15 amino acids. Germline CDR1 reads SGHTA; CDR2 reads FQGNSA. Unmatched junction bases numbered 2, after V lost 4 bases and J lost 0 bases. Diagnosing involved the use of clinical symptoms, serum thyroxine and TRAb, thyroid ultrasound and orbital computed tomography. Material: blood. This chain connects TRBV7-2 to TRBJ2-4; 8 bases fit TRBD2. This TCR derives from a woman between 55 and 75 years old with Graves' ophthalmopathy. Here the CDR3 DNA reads TGTGCCAGCAGCTCGGGGGGGGGAGCCAAAAACATTCAGTACTTC. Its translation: CASSSGGGAKNIQYF.